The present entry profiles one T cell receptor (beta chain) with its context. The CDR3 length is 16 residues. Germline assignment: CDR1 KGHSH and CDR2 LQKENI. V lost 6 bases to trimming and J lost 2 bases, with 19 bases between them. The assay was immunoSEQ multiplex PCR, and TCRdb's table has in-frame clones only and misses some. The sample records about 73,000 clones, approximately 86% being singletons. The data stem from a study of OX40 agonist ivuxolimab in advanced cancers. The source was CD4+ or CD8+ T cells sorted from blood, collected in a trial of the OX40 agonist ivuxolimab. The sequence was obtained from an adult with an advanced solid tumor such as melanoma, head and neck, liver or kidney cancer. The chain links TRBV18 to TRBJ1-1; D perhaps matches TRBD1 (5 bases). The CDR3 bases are TGTGCCAGCTCGCTGGACGTCGGCGGGGGAAACACTGAAGCTTTCTTT. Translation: CASSLDVGGGNTEAFF. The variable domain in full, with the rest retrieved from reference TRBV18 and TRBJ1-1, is NAGVMQNPRHLVRRRGQEARLRCSPMKGHSHVYWYRQLPEEGLKFMVYLQKENIIDESGMPKERFSAEFPKEGPSILRIQQVVRGDSAAYFCASSLDVGGGNTEAFFGQGTRLTVV.